The present TCR beta chain was sequenced within a study of regulatory T cells in long-lasting Graves disease. This clonotype was counted ten times or more. CDR3 length equals 15 residues. Germline values: CDR1 MNHNS, CDR2 SASEGT. V gave up 1 base and J gave up 2 bases, with 10 bases separating them. Time point specified: newly diagnosed GD, antithyroid drugs for less than 3 months. PBMC RNA was the source of the TCR library. Arm-PCR of CDR3 regions with iRepertoire HTBI primers generated TCR beta libraries. TCRdb analysed the multiplex PCR reads with MiXCR anew, one entry per CDR3 protein. The sample carries 200,000 to 250,000 distinct CDR3 sequences, roughly 21% recorded once.

The source material was peripheral blood mononuclear cells (PBMCs), sampled at new diagnosis, from a patient treated with antithyroid drugs. The chain employs TRBV6-1 and TRBJ2-3; D unclear. This TCR derives from a female donor with Graves disease. The CDR3 reads CASSEGSFTTDTQYF. The DNA of the CDR3 is TGTGCCAGCAGTGAAGGAAGTTTCACCACAGATACGCAGTATTTT.